Shown below are 23 T cell receptor beta chains from a single sample sequenced in a study of shared clonotypes between healthy human individuals. TCRdb keeps only in-frame clones here, not all; method: immunoSEQ multiplex PCR. The sample has under 650,000 clones, less than 96% seen once. Sequenced input: naive CD4+ T cells sorted from blood. Subset described: CD45RA+ positively selected. Receptors were obtained from a woman in her twenties or thirties in good health.

The chain combines TRBV27 with TRBJ2-5; D call uncertain. TRBJ2-7 matches the DNA end more closely, so the J call is doubtful. The CDR3 covers 10 residues. Germline CDR1 and CDR2: MNHEY and SMNVEV (reference sequence). The CDR3 DNA follows: TGTGCCCCCCCGGGCTACGAGCAGTACTTC. This encodes CAPPGYEQYF.

This chain links TRBV7-9 with TRBJ2-5; D is undetermined. The CDR3 is made up of 14 amino acids. With 5 bases removed from V and 2 bases from J, the gap between germline ends came to 12 bases. The germline CDR1 and CDR2 sequences are SEHNR and FQNEAQ (reference sequence). CDR3 DNA sequence: TGTGCCAGCAGCAACTGGGCGGCACAAGAGACCCAGTACTTC. Amino acid sequence: CASSNWAAQETQYF.

The V gene is TRBV19, the J gene TRBJ1-5; D possibly corresponds to TRBD1 (6 bases). The germline gives CDR1 LNHDA, CDR2 SQIVND (reference sequence). V dropped 6 bases and J dropped 0 bases, with 21 bases sitting between them. This CDR3 spans 18 amino acids. In nucleotides, the CDR3 is TGTGCCAGTAGGATTACAGGGTTCCCGATCGATAGCAATCAGCCCCAGCATTTT. It codes for CASRITGFPIDSNQPQHF.

This clone occurred once. The chain uses TRBV27 and TRBJ1-2; no clear D. Germline assignment: CDR1 MNHEY and CDR2 SMNVEV (reference sequence). Trimming shortened V by 6 bases and J by 5 bases, and 19 bases separated the two germline ends. This CDR3 is built from 15 residues. The CDR3 loop reads CASSHGRDFLYGYTF. Written as DNA, the CDR3 is TGTGCCAGCAGCCACGGGAGGGATTTCTTATATGGCTACACCTTC.

V usage is TRBV28 and J usage is TRBJ1-6, with D maybe TRBD1 (5 bases). Germline assignment: CDR1 MDHEN and CDR2 SYDVKM. The CDR3 extends over 16 amino acids. V lost 6 bases, J lost 3 bases, and 15 bases lay in between. The CDR3 DNA reads as TGTGCCAGCAGCCGGAGCAGGGCCTTCTATAATTCACCCCTCCACTTT. It codes for CASSRSRAFYNSPLHF.

This clone turned up a few times. The J gene is TRBJ1-2, the V gene TRBV30, with TRBD1 matching 10 bases. The trim removed 1 base at V and 7 bases at J, leaving 3 bases unmatched. CDR3 length: 13 amino acids. Germline loops: CDR1 GTSNPN, CDR2 SVGIG (reference sequence). Written as DNA, the CDR3 is TGTGCCTGGAGTGGGACAGGGGGATCTGGCTACACCTTC. Translated, it gives CAWSGTGGSGYTF.

This chain uses TRBV28 with TRBJ2-6; TRBD1 aligns across 8 bases. The CDR3 has 20 residues. The germline CDR1 and CDR2 sequences are MDHEN and SYDVKM. V shed 5 bases and J 5 bases; nucleotides not matched to a gene: 20. The CDR3 region is CASSPRGLDRARYRANVLTF. CDR3 DNA sequence: TGTGCCAGCAGTCCTAGGGGCTTGGACAGGGCCCGATATCGGGCCAACGTCCTGACTTTC.

This chain connects TRBV11-2 to TRBJ2-3; D unresolved. V lost 5 bases, J lost 2 bases, and 5 bases lay in between. The germline gives CDR1 SGHAT, CDR2 FQNNGV. The CDR3 covers 12 residues. CDR3 nucleotide sequence: TGTGCCAGCAGCCCTTACACAGATACGCAGTATTTT. This translates into CASSPYTDTQYF.

The rearrangement links TRBV6-5 to TRBJ2-7; 7 nucleotides line up with TRBD1. Losses at the gene ends were 5 bases for V and 1 base for J; bases not matched to a gene: 5. The CDR3 is made up of 14 amino acids. Germline V lookup: CDR1 MNHEY, CDR2 SVGAGI. The CDR3 is CASSARDSSYEQYF. CDR3 sequence (DNA): TGTGCCAGCAGTGCCCGGGACAGTTCCTACGAGCAGTACTTC.

This sequence joins TRBV5-8 and TRBJ1-4; D remains ambiguous. V was cut by 1 base and J by 8 bases, with 9 bases left in between. CDR1 SGHTS and CDR2 YDEGEE come from the germline V gene. This CDR3 has 13 amino acids. The CDR3 region has the DNA TGTGCCAGCAGCTTGAGGCTAGGGGAAAAACTGTTTTTT. Residues: CASSLRLGEKLFF. The full variable domain, in which reference TRBV5-8 and TRBJ1-4 provide the parts outside the CDR3, is EAGVTQSPTHLIKTRGQQATLRCSPISGHTSVYWYQQALGLGLQFLLWYDEGEERNRGNFPPRFSGRQFPNYSSELNVNALELEDSALYLCASSLRLGEKLFFGSGTQLSVL.

The chain has TRBV5-5 and TRBJ1-1; D possibly corresponds to TRBD1 (6 bases). CDR3 length: 18 residues. Trimming cost V 0 bases and J 4 bases, with 22 bases left between them. Germline-derived CDR1 and CDR2 are SGHKS and YYEKEE (reference sequence). The CDR3 is CASSLAGTTLSSGTEAFF. The CDR3 region has the DNA TGTGCCAGCAGCTTGGCGGGGACAACCTTGTCATCGGGCACTGAAGCTTTCTTT.

The rearrangement joins TRBV30 to TRBJ2-7; no clear D gene. The CDR3 loop spans 11 amino acids. Per the germline V gene, CDR1 is GTSNPN and CDR2 is SVGIG (reference sequence). V was cut by 3 bases and J by 0 bases, with 3 bases left in between. The CDR3 nucleotides are TGTGCCTGGAGGTCCTCCTACGAGCAGTACTTC. The encoded protein is CAWRSSYEQYF.

This chain links TRBV5-6 with TRBJ2-1; TRBD2 is a possible D gene (6 bases). The CDR3 totals 14 residues. Germline CDR1 SGHDT, CDR2 YYEEEE. V was cut by 4 bases and J by 8 bases, with 16 bases left in between. This CDR3 is CASSPMGGLDEQFF. The CDR3 nucleotides read TGTGCCAGCAGCCCCATGGGGGGTCTCGATGAGCAGTTCTTC. Full variable domain (outside the CDR3, taken from reference TRBV5-6 and TRBJ2-1): DAGVTQSPTHLIKTRGQQVTLRCSPKSGHDTVSWYQQALGQGPQFIFQYYEEEERQRGNFPDRFSGHQFPNYSSELNVNALLLGDSALYLCASSPMGGLDEQFFGPGTRLTVL.

This sequence joins TRBV27 and TRBJ1-1; TRBD1 agrees at 7 bases. J was trimmed by 3 bases and V by 10 bases; bases with no gene match: 5. Germline values: CDR1 MNHEY, CDR2 SMNVEV (reference sequence). The CDR3 spans 12 residues. The CDR3 coding sequence is TGTGCCACGGGGAGGGGGCACACTGAAGCTTTCTTT. Protein sequence: CATGRGHTEAFF.

The genes are TRBV6-5 and TRBJ2-3; D unclear. The ends were cut back, 3 bases at V and 2 bases at J, with 9 bases in the middle. Germline CDR1 is MNHEY and CDR2 is SVGAGI. CDR3 length: 14 amino acids. This CDR3 is CASSYQEDTDTQYF. The CDR3 DNA follows: TGTGCCAGCAGTTATCAGGAAGACACAGATACGCAGTATTTT.

This rearrangement joins TRBV6-4 to TRBJ1-2; no reliable D call. Germline V gives CDR1 MRHNA, CDR2 SNTAGT. The CDR3 loop spans 13 amino acids. Trimming shortened V by 11 bases and J by 6 bases, and 19 bases separated the two germline ends. Written as DNA, the CDR3 is TGTGCCGGCCAGTATGGGCCAAATCATGGCTACACCTTC. Translated: CAGQYGPNHGYTF.

The chain combines TRBV28 with TRBJ2-5; no clear D. The J call is uncertain, as TRBJ2-7 better fits the DNA end. Germline CDR1 reads MDHEN; CDR2 reads SYDVKM. The CDR3 runs to 15 residues. The CDR3 nucleotides read TGTGCCAGCAGCCAACGAGGATGGGCGAACTACGAGCAGTACTTC. It codes for CASSQRGWANYEQYF.

The chain carries TRBV2 and TRBJ2-7; TRBD2 is a possible D gene (6 bases). CDR3 length: 15 residues. Germline CDR1 is SNHLY and CDR2 is FYNNEI. V was trimmed by 8 bases and J by 2 bases, leaving 19 bases between them. The CDR3 region has the DNA TGTGCCAGCGCCTTCCGGGACTCAACGACCTACGAGCAGTACTTC. Amino acids: CASAFRDSTTYEQYF.

The chain employs TRBV7-8 and TRBJ2-7, with 15 bases matching TRBD2. CDR3 length: 16 amino acids. Germline V CDR1 and CDR2: SGHVS, FQNEAQ. The V segment lost 5 bases and the J segment 4 bases; nucleotides outside the gene matches: 6. CDR3 in amino acids: CASSEEGLAGGYEQYF. As DNA, the CDR3 is TGTGCCAGCAGCGAAGAGGGACTAGCGGGAGGATACGAGCAGTACTTC.

The chain employs TRBV29-1 and TRBJ1-1; possibly TRBD1 for D (5 bases). The CDR3 has 21 residues. With 0 bases removed from V and 7 bases from J, the gap between germline ends came to 36 bases. CDR1 SQVTM and CDR2 ANQGSEA come from the germline V gene. CDR3 in amino acids: CSVEDLAPGARKSQKRLEAFF. Written as DNA, the CDR3 is TGCAGCGTTGAAGACCTAGCCCCTGGGGCCAGGAAATCCCAAAAAAGACTTGAAGCTTTCTTT. The entire variable domain, with the rest obtained from reference TRBV29-1 and TRBJ1-1, is as follows: SAVISQKPSRDICQRGTSLTIQCQVDSQVTMMFWYRQQPGQSLTLIATANQGSEATYESGFVIDKFPISRPNLTFSTLTVSNMSPEDSSIYLCSVEDLAPGARKSQKRLEAFFGQGTRLTVV.

Details on this clone: Other DNA sequences from this sample encode an identical CDR3 as well. Here the CDR3 DNA reads TGCGCCAGCAGCCTTGCAGGGGGGGACACTGAAGCTTTCTTT. Amino acids: CASSLAGGDTEAFF. The chain couples TRBV5-1 to TRBJ1-1; the match to TRBD1 covers 7 bases. The CDR3 length is 14 residues. J was trimmed by 3 bases and V by 4 bases; bases with no gene match: 6. CDR1 is SGHRS, CDR2 YFSETQ, per germline. The full variable domain, in which reference TRBV5-1 and TRBJ1-1 provide the parts outside the CDR3, is KAGVTQTPRYLIKTRGQQVTLSCSPISGHRSVSWYQQTPGQGLQFLFEYFSETQRNKGNFPGRFSGRQFSNSRSEMNVSTLELGDSALYLCASSLAGGDTEAFFGQGTRLTVV.

V gene TRBV6-1 combines with J gene TRBJ2-7, with 7 nucleotides matching TRBD1. This CDR3 is built from 13 residues. Looked up from germline, CDR1 is MNHNS and CDR2 is SASEGT. The trim removed 8 bases at V and 5 bases at J, leaving 9 bases unmatched. Here the CDR3 reads CASVLRGLDEQYF. Here the CDR3 DNA reads TGTGCCAGCGTATTGAGGGGGCTCGACGAGCAGTACTTC.

This chain links TRBV21-1 with TRBJ1-3. TRBV21-1 is a recognized pseudogene. The CDR3 extends over 16 amino acids. Written as DNA, the CDR3 is TGTGCCAGCAGCAATTGGGTCCGGAGGTCCGGAAACACCATATATTTT. It yields the protein CASSNWVRRSGNTIYF.